What follows is one TCR beta chain and its context. Seattle-derived patients entered the study during active infection and were followed longitudinally. The germline V gene has CDR1 LGHDT and CDR2 YNNKEL (reference sequence). CDR3 length: 15 amino acids. V was pared by 5 bases and J by 4 bases, with 15 bases between. This record belongs to a study of blood T cell repertoires in COVID-19. At the level of the study: The origin of the acute and convalescent COVID-19 samples was the United States, Italy and Spain.

In the authors' workflow: Estimation of nucleated cell counts was performed using reference gene primer amplification. Sequenced by immunoSEQ multiplex PCR; TCRdb stores in-frame clones only, minus some. V and J calls and clone size come straight from that table; D and trimming were deduced from the DNA. The sample lists 160,000 or so clones, more than 80% seen once, with around 2% in the top ten. This chain links TRBV3-1 (or the pseudogene TRBV3-2) with TRBJ2-1; maybe TRBD2 (6 bases). This clonotype was sampled from a woman in her sixties or seventies with COVID-19, enrolled during active disease. Material for sequencing was peripheral blood. The CDR3 coding sequence is TGTGCCAGCAGCTCGCCCTCCGGGGGATACAATGAGCAGTTCTTC. This codes for CASSSPSGGYNEQFF.